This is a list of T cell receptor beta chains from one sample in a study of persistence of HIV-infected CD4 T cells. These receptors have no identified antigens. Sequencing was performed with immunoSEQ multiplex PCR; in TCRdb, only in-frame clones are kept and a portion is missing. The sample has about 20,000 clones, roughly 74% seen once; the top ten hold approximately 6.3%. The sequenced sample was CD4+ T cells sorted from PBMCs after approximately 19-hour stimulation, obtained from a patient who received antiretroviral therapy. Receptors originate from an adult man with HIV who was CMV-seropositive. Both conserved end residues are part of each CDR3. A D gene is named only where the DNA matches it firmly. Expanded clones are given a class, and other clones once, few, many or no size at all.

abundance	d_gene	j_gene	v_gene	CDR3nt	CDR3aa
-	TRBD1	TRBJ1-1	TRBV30	TGTGCCTGGAGGGGACAGGGGTATACTGAAGCTTTCTTT	CAWRGQGYTEAFF
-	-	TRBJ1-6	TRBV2	TGTGCCAGCAGTGTGACTAGACAGATGAATTCACCCCTCCACTTT	CASSVTRQMNSPLHF
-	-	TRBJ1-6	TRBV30	TGTGCCTGGAGTGTCTTGGGTGGGAATTCACCCCTCCACTTT	CAWSVLGGNSPLHF
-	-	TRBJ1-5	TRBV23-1	TGCGCCAGCAGTCATCGGCAGTTAGATTATAGCAATCAGCCCCAGCATTTT	CASSHRQLDYSNQPQHF
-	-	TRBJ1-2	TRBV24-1	TGTGCCACCAGCGCCGGGGGCGGAATGGGAGGCTACACCTTC	CATSAGGGMGGYTF
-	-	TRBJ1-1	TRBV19	TGTGCCAGTACCCCCGGGGGGGGCGCGATCGGGATGAACACTGAAGCTTTCTTT	CASTPGGGAIGMNTEAFF
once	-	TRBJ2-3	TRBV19	TGTGCCAGTAGTATAGATCCCACCCTCACCACAGATACGCAGTATTTT	CASSIDPTLTTDTQYF
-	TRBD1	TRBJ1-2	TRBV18	TGTGCCAGCTCACCAGTTAGGGGGCTTGGCTATGGCTACACCTTC	CASSPVRGLGYGYTF
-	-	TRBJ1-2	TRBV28	TGTGCCAGCAGTATCGGAACGTATAGCTTAGGCTACACCTTC	CASSIGTYSLGYTF
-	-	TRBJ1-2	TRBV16	TGTGCCAGCAGCTCCCTGGGGGGGCCGGGGGACTATGGCTACACCTTC	CASSSLGGPGDYGYTF
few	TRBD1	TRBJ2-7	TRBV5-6	TGTGCCAGCAGCTTACTCGACAGGGAATCCTACGAGCAGTACTTC	CASSLLDRESYEQYF
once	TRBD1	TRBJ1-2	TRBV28	TGTGCCAGCAGTTTATCTTTGGGACAGGGTAATGGCTACACCTTC	CASSLSLGQGNGYTF
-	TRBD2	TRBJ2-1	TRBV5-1	TGCGCCAGCGAAGCGGGGGGTTCCTACAATGAGCAGTTCTTC	CASEAGGSYNEQFF
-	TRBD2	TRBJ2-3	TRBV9	TGTGCCAGCAGCCCCCGGGGGGGGGCTCGAACTAGCACAGATACGCAGTATTTT	CASSPRGGARTSTDTQYF
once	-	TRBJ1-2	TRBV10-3	TGTGCCATCAACCCGACGACAGGTTCCGGCATTAACTATGGCTACACCTTC	CAINPTTGSGINYGYTF
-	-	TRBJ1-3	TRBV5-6	TGTGCCAGCAGCTTAGACAGGCTAAACTCTGGAAACACCATATATTTT	CASSLDRLNSGNTIYF
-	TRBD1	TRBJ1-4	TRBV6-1	TGTGCCAGCAGTGAAGCGTATAGGGGGCCCCCTAATGAAAAACTGTTTTTT	CASSEAYRGPPNEKLFF
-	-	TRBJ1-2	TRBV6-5	TGTGCCAGCGGGGAGGGATTGGGCGGCTACACCTTC	CASGEGLGGYTF
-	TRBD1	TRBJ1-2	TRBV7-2	TGTGCCAGCAGCCCTACTGCGGGACAGGGTTATGGCTACACCTTC	CASSPTAGQGYGYTF